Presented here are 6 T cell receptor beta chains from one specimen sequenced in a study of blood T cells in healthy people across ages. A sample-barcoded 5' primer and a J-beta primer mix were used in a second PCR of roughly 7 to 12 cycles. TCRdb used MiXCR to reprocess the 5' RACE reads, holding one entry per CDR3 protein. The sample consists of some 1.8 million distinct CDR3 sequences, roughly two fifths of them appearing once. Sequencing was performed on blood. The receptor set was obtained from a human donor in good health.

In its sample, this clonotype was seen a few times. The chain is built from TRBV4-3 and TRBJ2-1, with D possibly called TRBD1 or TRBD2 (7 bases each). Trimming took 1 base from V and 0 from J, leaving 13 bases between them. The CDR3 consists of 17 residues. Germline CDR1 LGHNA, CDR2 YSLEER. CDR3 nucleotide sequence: TGCGCCAGCAGCCAAGCAGGGGGGGCCAGCTCCTACAATGAGCAGTTCTTC. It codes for CASSQAGGASSYNEQFF.

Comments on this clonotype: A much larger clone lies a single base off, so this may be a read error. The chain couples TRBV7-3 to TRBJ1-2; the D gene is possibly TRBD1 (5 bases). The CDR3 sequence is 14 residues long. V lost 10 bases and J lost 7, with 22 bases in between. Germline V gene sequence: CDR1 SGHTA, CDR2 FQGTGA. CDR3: CANSPTGGGGGYTF. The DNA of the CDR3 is TGTGCCAACAGTCCCACCGGGGGGGGTGGTGGCTACACCTTC.

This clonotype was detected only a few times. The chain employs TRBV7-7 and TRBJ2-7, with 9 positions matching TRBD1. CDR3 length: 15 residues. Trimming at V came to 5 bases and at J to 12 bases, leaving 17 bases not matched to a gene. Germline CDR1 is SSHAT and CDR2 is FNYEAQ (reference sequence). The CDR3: CASSPTGGESETRYF. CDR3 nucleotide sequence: TGTGCCAGCAGCCCAACAGGGGGCGAATCAGAGACCCGGTACTTC.

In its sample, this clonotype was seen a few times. The DNA for the CDR3 is TGTGCCAGCAGCCCACCTAGGGTAGGCACAGATACGCAGTATTTT. Its translation: CASSPPRVGTDTQYF. The rearrangement uses TRBV11-3 and TRBJ2-3; no clear D. The CDR3 contains 15 residues. The V end lost 5 bases, the J end lost 1 base, and 13 bases lay between the germline ends. Germline V CDR1 and CDR2: SGHNT, YENEEA.

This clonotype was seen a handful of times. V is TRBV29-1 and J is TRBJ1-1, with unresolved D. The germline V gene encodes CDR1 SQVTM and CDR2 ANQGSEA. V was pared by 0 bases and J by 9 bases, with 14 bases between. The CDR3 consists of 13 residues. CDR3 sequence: CSVEDDVWFQAFF. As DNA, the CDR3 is TGCAGCGTTGAAGATGATGTTTGGTTTCAAGCTTTCTTT.

In DNA, the CDR3 is TGTGCCGCCGCGAAGGAGGGGGATGCCGGGGAGCTGTTTTTT. Amino acids: CAAAKEGDAGELFF. The J gene is TRBJ2-2, the V gene TRBV10-3, with D perhaps being TRBD1 or TRBD2 (6 bases each). Per the germline V gene, CDR1 is ENHRY and CDR2 is SYGVKD. The V gene lost 11 bases and the J gene lost 6 bases, with 19 bases spanning the gap. This CDR3 contains 14 residues.